The 8 T cell receptor beta chains in this list originate from one sample, sequenced in a study of cytomegalovirus exposure and HLA in healthy donors (dated by TCRdb to the late 2010s). Library prep was done by the immunoSEQ multiplex PCR assay. For the multiplex PCR, a mixture combining 60 forward primers for TCR Vbeta segments and 13 reverse primers for TCR Jbeta segments was used. TCRdb mirrors the immuneACCESS table, restricted to in-frame sequences. Some clones are absent from its copies; in checked studies, under half trace to an unresolved V gene, and the reason for the others is unknown. The sample includes about 110,000 clones, with 74% observed a single time. The ten largest clones add up to around 15% of the sample. The sample consisted of PBMCs. The receptors derive from a woman between 40 and 55 years old in good health and CMV-seropositive.

The chain employs TRBV4-3 and TRBJ2-4; TRBD2 aligns across 7 bases. CDR1 and CDR2 from the germline V gene are LGHNA and YSLEER. The V segment lost 0 bases and the J segment 7 bases; nucleotides outside the gene matches: 15. The CDR3 has 18 amino acids. DNA of the CDR3: TGCGCCAGCAGCCAAGATCCACCCGGGCGGGGGATTGGGAACATTCAGTACTTC. This translates into CASSQDPPGRGIGNIQYF.

The gene calls are TRBV4-1 and TRBJ2-7, with a tentative D call TRBD1 (6 bases). The germline CDR1 and CDR2 sequences are MGHRA and YSYEKL. This CDR3 has 14 amino acids. Trimming left V 4 bases short and J 2 bases short, with 12 bases between. The CDR3 is CASSLVTGTYEQYF. CDR3 coding DNA: TGCGCCAGCAGCCTAGTGACAGGTACCTACGAGCAGTACTTC.

The chain is built from TRBV7-2 and TRBJ1-2, with TRBD1 matching 9 bases. There are 14 residues in the CDR3. CDR1 is SGHTA, CDR2 FQGNSA, per germline. After removal of 3 bases from V and 6 bases from J, the junction contained 5 bases not matched to a gene. Here the CDR3 reads CASSFDRGGNGYTF. CDR3 in DNA: TGTGCCAGCAGCTTTGACAGGGGGGGAAATGGCTACACCTTC.

This clone was observed a handful of times. The gene calls are TRBV5-6 and TRBJ1-2; possible D gene TRBD1, 6 bases. Germline V lookup: CDR1 SGHDT, CDR2 YYEEEE. CDR3 size: 12 residues. V was pared by 5 bases and J by 7 bases, with 12 bases between. CDR3: CASRYGQLGYTF. CDR3 in DNA: TGTGCCAGCAGATACGGACAGCTTGGCTACACCTTC.

This clone was counted ten times or more. This rearrangement joins TRBV4-1 to TRBJ1-1; 10 bases match TRBD1. The CDR3 is 17 amino acids. In germline, CDR1 is MGHRA, CDR2 YSYEKL. The V gene end was trimmed by 4 bases and the J gene end by 5 bases; junction bases not matched to a gene: 13. CDR3 in amino acids: CASSRTRDRGGRTEAFF. The DNA for the CDR3 is TGCGCCAGCAGCCGGACCCGGGACAGGGGAGGTAGGACTGAAGCTTTCTTT.

The V call is TRBV5-1, the J call TRBJ2-1; TRBD2 matches at 8 bases. Germline V lookup: CDR1 SGHRS, CDR2 YFSETQ. The J segment lost 4 bases and the V segment lost 0 bases, leaving 3 bases of the junction unmatched. CDR3 length equals 15 residues. CDR3 in DNA: TGCGCCAGCAGCTTGGGAGCGGGGGAATACAATGAGCAGTTCTTC. Translated: CASSLGAGEYNEQFF.

This clone showed up just once. The chain uses TRBV25-1 and TRBJ2-7; 11 bases line up with TRBD1. This CDR3 contains 14 residues. J gave up 4 bases and V 8 bases, and 7 bases lay outside the gene matches. Germline V gene sequence: CDR1 MGHDK, CDR2 SYGVNS. The CDR3 region is CASGRTGGEYEQYF. CDR3 DNA: TGTGCCAGCGGGAGGACAGGGGGCGAGTACGAGCAGTACTTC.

The sample holds one count of this clone. In DNA, the CDR3 is TGTGCCAGCTCACCCCAGGGACAGGGAGGCACTGAAGCTTTCTTT. It encodes CASSPQGQGGTEAFF. The V call is TRBV18, the J call TRBJ1-1; 9 bases match TRBD1. CDR1 KGHSH and CDR2 LQKENI come from the germline V gene. Trimming at V came to 3 bases and at J to 4 bases, leaving 6 bases not matched to a gene. The CDR3 covers 15 residues.